This TCR beta chain is from a study of T cell changes during pregnancy in multiple sclerosis. Produced via immunoSEQ multiplex PCR; TCRdb's table is partial and in-frame only. This sample yields some 64,000 clones, of which around 90% are seen a single time; more than 2% belongs to the top ten. The CDR3 is 15 amino acids. Germline V gene data show CDR1 as SGDLS and CDR2 as YYNGEE. V trimming: 5 bases; J trimming: 5 bases; junction bases outside the gene matches: 11. The sample was peripheral blood, taken in the second trimester of pregnancy. The source of this sequence is a female donor in good health, enrolled as a control in a pregnancy study. This rearrangement joins TRBV9 to TRBJ2-5, with 8 positions matching TRBD2. The DNA for the CDR3 is TGTGCCAGCAGTGGTAGCGGGGTTCTCCGTGAGACCCAGTACTTC. Translated: CASSGSGVLRETQYF.